The rows below give T cell receptor beta chains drawn from one sample of a study of blood T cell repertoires in COVID-19. The method was immunoSEQ multiplex PCR; TCRdb's version includes in-frame clones alone and lacks a portion of them. This repertoire shows approximately 200,000 clones, approximately 90% found once; its top ten account for under 3.5%. Sequencing input: peripheral blood. All receptors derive from a man between 25 and 39 years old with COVID-19, enrolled during active disease. Each CDR3 is given with its conserved first and last residue. Each record gives: V gene, D gene, J gene, CDR3 protein, CDR3 DNA. A D gene is named only where the DNA matches it firmly.

TRBV6-2/TRBV6-3,NA,TRBJ1-1,CASSYPGQGRTEAFF,TGTGCCAGCAGTTACCCAGGACAAGGCCGGACTGAAGCTTTCTTT
TRBV6-6,NA,TRBJ2-2,CATKGGSNTGELFF,TGTGCCACCAAAGGCGGATCGAACACCGGGGAGCTGTTTTTT
TRBV7-3,TRBD1,TRBJ1-2,CASSLNPTGGYGYTF,TGTGCCAGCAGCTTAAACCCGACAGGGGGCTATGGCTACACCTTC
TRBV15,TRBD1,TRBJ1-2,CASTGQGGYLHGYTF,TGTGCCTCGACCGGACAGGGCGGTTATCTCCATGGCTACACCTTC
TRBV5-5,TRBD1,TRBJ1-2,CASSLAVTGGDGYTF,TGTGCCAGCAGCTTGGCTGTGACAGGGGGCGACGGCTACACCTTC
TRBV19,NA,TRBJ1-6,CASSIMGSLNSPLHF,TGTGCCAGTAGTATAATGGGCAGCCTGAATTCACCCCTCCACTTT
TRBV28,NA,TRBJ1-5,CASIWAGYSSNQPQHF,TGTGCCAGCATCTGGGCGGGGTACTCCAGCAATCAGCCCCAGCATTTT
TRBV5-1,TRBD1,TRBJ1-1,CASSLFVRGQGTEAFF,TGCGCCAGCAGCTTGTTTGTCAGGGGGCAGGGCACTGAAGCTTTCTTT
TRBV7-2,NA,TRBJ1-2,CASSLDLGGLNYGYTF,TGTGCCAGCAGCTTAGACTTGGGGGGATTAAACTATGGCTACACCTTC
TRBV4-3,TRBD1,TRBJ1-2,CASSHSRGVNYGYTF,TGCGCCAGCAGCCATTCCAGGGGGGTTAACTATGGCTACACCTTC